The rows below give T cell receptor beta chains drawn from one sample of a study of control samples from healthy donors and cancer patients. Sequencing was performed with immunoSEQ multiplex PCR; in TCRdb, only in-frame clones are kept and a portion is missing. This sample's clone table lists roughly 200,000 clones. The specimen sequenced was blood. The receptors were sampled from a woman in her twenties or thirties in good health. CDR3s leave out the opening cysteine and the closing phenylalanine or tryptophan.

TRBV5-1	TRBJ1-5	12	ASSSRTGDQPQH
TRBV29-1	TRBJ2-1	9	SVGGSNEQF
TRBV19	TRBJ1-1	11	ASSRVVTAEAF
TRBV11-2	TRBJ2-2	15	ASSNLPGQDFTGELF
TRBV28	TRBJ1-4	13	ASSFPPATNEKLF
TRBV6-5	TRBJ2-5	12	ASSPRGGWETQY
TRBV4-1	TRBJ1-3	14	ASSQDPFPSGNTIY
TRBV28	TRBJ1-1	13	ASSGDTRMNTEAF
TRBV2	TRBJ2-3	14	ASSEFLRGPTDTQY
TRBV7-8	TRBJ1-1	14	ASSSRPSTGNTEAF
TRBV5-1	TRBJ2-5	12	ASKTSGNQETQY
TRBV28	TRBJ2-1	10	ASRERGNEQF